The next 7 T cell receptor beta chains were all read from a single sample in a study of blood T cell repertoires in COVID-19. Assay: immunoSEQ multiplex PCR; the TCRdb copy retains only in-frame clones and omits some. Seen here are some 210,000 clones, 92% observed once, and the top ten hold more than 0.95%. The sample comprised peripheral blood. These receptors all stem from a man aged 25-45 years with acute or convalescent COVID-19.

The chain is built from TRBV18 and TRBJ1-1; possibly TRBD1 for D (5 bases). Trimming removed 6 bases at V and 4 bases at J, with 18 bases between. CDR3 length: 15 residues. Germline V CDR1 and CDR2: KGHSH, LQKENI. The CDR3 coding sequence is TGTGCCAGCTCCCCCTCGCAGGGAGGGGCCACTGAAGCTTTCTTT. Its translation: CASSPSQGGATEAFF.

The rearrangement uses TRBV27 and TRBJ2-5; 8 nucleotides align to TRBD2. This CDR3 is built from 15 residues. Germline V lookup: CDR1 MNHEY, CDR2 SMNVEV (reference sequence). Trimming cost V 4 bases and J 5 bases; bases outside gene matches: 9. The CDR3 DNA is TGTGCCAGCAGTTCAGGACTCCGCGGGAGGGAGACCCAGTACTTC. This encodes CASSSGLRGRETQYF.

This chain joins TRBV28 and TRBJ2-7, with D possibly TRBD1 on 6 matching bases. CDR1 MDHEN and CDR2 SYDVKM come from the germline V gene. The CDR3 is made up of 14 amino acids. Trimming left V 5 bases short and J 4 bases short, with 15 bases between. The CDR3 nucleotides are TGTGCCAGCAGTCCCCCACAGGGTAGTTACGAGCAGTACTTC. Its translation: CASSPPQGSYEQYF.

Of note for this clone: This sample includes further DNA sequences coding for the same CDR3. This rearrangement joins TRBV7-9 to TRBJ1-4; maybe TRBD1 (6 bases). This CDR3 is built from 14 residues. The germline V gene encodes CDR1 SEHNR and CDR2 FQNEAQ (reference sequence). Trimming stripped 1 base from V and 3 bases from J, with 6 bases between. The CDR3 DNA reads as TGTGCCAGCAGCTTAGGGACAGCTAATGAAAAACTGTTTTTT. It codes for CASSLGTANEKLFF.

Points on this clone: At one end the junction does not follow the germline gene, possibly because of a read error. This CDR3 reads CAISESGWGYTF. The CDR3 region has the DNA TGTGCCATCAGTGAGTCAGGATGGGGCTACACTTTC. The rearrangement uses TRBV10-3 and TRBJ1-2; weak D call: TRBD1 (5 bases). Germline V gene sequence: CDR1 ENHRY, CDR2 SYGVKD. The CDR3 loop spans 12 amino acids.

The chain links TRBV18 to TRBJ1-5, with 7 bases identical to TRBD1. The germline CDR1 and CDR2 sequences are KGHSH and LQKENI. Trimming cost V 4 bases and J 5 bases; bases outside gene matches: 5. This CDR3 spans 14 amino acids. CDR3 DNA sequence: TGTGCCAGCTCACAGGGGGCCGCGGATCAGCCCCAGCATTTT. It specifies CASSQGAADQPQHF.

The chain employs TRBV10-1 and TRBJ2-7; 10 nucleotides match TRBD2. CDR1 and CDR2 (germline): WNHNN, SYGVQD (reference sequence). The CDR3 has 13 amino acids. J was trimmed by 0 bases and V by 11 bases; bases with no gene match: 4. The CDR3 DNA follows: TGCGCCGGCCCTAGCGGGGGCTCCTACGAGCAGTACTTC. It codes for CAGPSGGSYEQYF.